The 29 T cell receptor beta chains reported below all come from one sample, sequenced in a study of early T cells in non-severe SARS-CoV-2 infection (dated by TCRdb to the early 2020s). The library was prepared using 5' RACE. Sequencing used a NextSeq 500. The public reads were reprocessed in TCRdb via fastp at Q25 and MiXCR, keeping in-frame beta chains. Rows are combined by CDR3 protein, so each entry shows the most common genes and DNA. The sample table shows tens of thousands of distinct CDR3 sequences, and about 9% are seen once. The leading ten clones occupy about 16% of the sample. Sequencing used whole blood, obtained at baseline. All receptors come from an adult who was a healthcare worker with PCR-confirmed SARS-CoV-2 infection or an uninfected control (not recorded which).

The V and J genes are TRBV6-5 and TRBJ2-5; 14 bases map to TRBD2. The V gene's germline CDR1 is MNHEY and CDR2 SVGAGI. The trim removed 5 bases at V and 5 bases at J, leaving 4 bases unmatched. The CDR3 runs to 15 residues. The CDR3 DNA is TGTGCCAGCAGTGGACTAGCGGGAGGTTTTGAGACCCAGTACTTC. It specifies CASSGLAGGFETQYF.

This clonotype has just a few counts. The chain has TRBV7-9 and TRBJ2-7; D is uncertain. V was shortened by 1 base and J by 5 bases, with 6 bases between the two germline ends. Germline V gene lookup returns CDR1 SEHNR and CDR2 FQNEAQ (reference sequence). The CDR3 covers 12 residues. The CDR3 loop is CASSLVGNEQYF. The CDR3 DNA is TGTGCCAGCAGCTTAGTAGGTAACGAGCAGTACTTC. Full variable domain (remainder filled in from reference TRBV7-9 and TRBJ2-7): DTGVSQNPRHKITKRGQNVTFRCDPISEHNRLYWYRQTLGQGPEFLTYFQNEAQLEKSRLLSDRFSAERPKGSFSTLEIQRTEQGDSAMYLCASSLVGNEQYFGPGTRLTVT.

This clonotype was seen a handful of times. One junction end does not reproduce the germline sequence, and a read error may be involved. The CDR3 bases are TGTGCCAGCTCACCTTTGGGACTAGCAGCCTCCAACAATGAGCAGTTCTTC. Its translation: CASSPLGLAASNNEQFF. The rearrangement joins TRBV18 to TRBJ2-1; 9 nucleotides align to TRBD2. The germline CDR1 and CDR2 sequences are KGHSH and LQKENI. The CDR3 runs to 17 residues.

This clonotype was counted a few times. The chain links TRBV28 to TRBJ1-1, with a weak D call TRBD1 (5 bases). CDR1 and CDR2 (germline): MDHEN, SYDVKM. With 6 bases removed from V and 4 bases from J, the gap between germline ends came to 15 bases. CDR3 length: 14 amino acids. The CDR3 sequence: CASSLGWGSTEAFF. DNA of the CDR3: TGTGCCAGCAGCCTTGGTTGGGGGAGCACTGAAGCTTTCTTT.

This clonotype was detected only a few times. The DNA of the CDR3 is TGTGCCAGCAGCGAGGGACTACGCTACGAGCAGTACTTC. It codes for CASSEGLRYEQYF. V and J are TRBV5-4 and TRBJ2-7, with 7 positions matching TRBD2. The CDR3 loop spans 13 amino acids. With 4 bases clipped from V and 3 bases from J, the junction kept 4 bases outside the gene matches. Germline values: CDR1 SGHNT, CDR2 YYREEE (reference sequence).

This clonotype occurred many times. The rearrangement links TRBV5-4 to TRBJ2-7; tentatively, D is TRBD1 (6 bases). The germline V gene encodes CDR1 SGHNT and CDR2 YYREEE (reference sequence). V dropped 4 bases and J dropped 2 bases, with 13 bases sitting between them. The CDR3 length is 14 residues. The CDR3 sequence: CASSRRDTAYEQYF. CDR3 nucleotides: TGTGCCAGCAGCAGACGGGACACCGCCTACGAGCAGTACTTC. Variable domain in full (rest from reference TRBV5-4 and TRBJ2-7): ETGVTQSPTHLIKTRGQQVTLRCSSQSGHNTVSWYQQALGQGPQFIFQYYREEENGRGNFPPRFSGLQFPNYSSELNVNALELDDSALYLCASSRRDTAYEQYFGPGTRLTVT.

The gene calls are TRBV5-6 and TRBJ2-3, with D possibly being TRBD2 (6 bases). CDR3 length equals 14 residues. Germline V gene data show CDR1 as SGHDT and CDR2 as YYEEEE. V was cut by 4 bases and J by 5 bases, with 14 bases left in between. The CDR3 DNA follows: TGTGCCAGCAGCCTGCCCGGTAGCGGAGATACGCAGTATTTT. As protein: CASSLPGSGDTQYF.

This clonotype was found a few times. CDR3 sequence reads: CASSLGGWGENIQYF. DNA of the CDR3: TGTGCCAGCAGCTTAGGGGGCTGGGGGGAAAACATTCAGTACTTC. The chain links TRBV7-2 to TRBJ2-4; perhaps TRBD2 as D (6 bases). Trimming pared 1 base from V and 5 bases from J, leaving 12 bases between. Germline V gene lookup returns CDR1 SGHTA and CDR2 FQGNSA. The length of the CDR3 is 15 residues.

V and J are TRBV18 and TRBJ2-2, with 8 bases lining up with TRBD1. J gave up 0 bases and V 6 bases, and 6 bases lay outside the gene matches. The CDR3 is made up of 16 amino acids. CDR1 and CDR2 (germline): KGHSH, LQKENI. The CDR3 loop reads CASSGQDSANTGELFF. The CDR3 DNA reads TGTGCCAGCTCGGGACAGGACTCCGCGAACACCGGGGAGCTGTTTTTT.

The V and J genes are TRBV5-4 and TRBJ1-1; 9 bases match TRBD1. Germline V gene data show CDR1 as SGHNT and CDR2 as YYREEE (reference sequence). Trimming cost V 4 bases and J 1 base; bases outside gene matches: 2. The CDR3 covers 14 residues. CDR3: CASSKGQGNTEAFF. The CDR3 DNA is TGTGCCAGCAGCAAGGGACAGGGGAACACTGAAGCTTTCTTT.

This clonotype was picked up a small number of times. CDR3 amino acids: CAIKGQTYEQYF. CDR3 nucleotide sequence: TGTGCCATCAAGGGGCAGACCTACGAGCAGTACTTC. The J gene is TRBJ2-7, the V gene TRBV10-3; the D gene is possibly TRBD1 (5 bases). Germline V gives CDR1 ENHRY, CDR2 SYGVKD. Deletions cut 7 bases from V and 2 bases from J, with 9 bases between. The CDR3 is 12 amino acids.

This clonotype was recorded many times. The chain joins TRBV10-2 to TRBJ1-1; no clear D gene. V lost 11 bases to trimming and J lost 6 bases, with 28 bases between them. Germline CDR1 is WSHSY and CDR2 is SAAADI. The CDR3 length is 16 residues. The CDR3 here is CASAGIPGPRIPEAFF. The CDR3 DNA reads TGCGCCTCAGCAGGTATACCGGGCCCTCGGATCCCTGAAGCTTTCTTT.

This clonotype showed up many times. This chain links TRBV29-1 with TRBJ2-5; 7 nucleotides align to TRBD1. Germline V gene lookup returns CDR1 SQVTM and CDR2 ANQGSEA. The CDR3 runs to 13 residues. With 8 bases clipped from V and 0 bases from J, the junction kept 6 bases outside the gene matches. This CDR3 is CSSKRGHQETQYF. CDR3 DNA sequence: TGCAGCTCGAAGAGGGGGCACCAAGAGACCCAGTACTTC.

CDR3 region: CASSLEVGNTEAFF. In nucleotides, the CDR3 is TGCGCCAGCAGCTTGGAGGTCGGTAACACTGAAGCTTTCTTT. J is TRBJ1-1 and V is TRBV5-1; D is unresolved. In germline, CDR1 is SGHRS, CDR2 YFSETQ. There are 14 residues in the CDR3. V lost 0 bases, J lost 2 bases, and 8 bases lay in between. The whole variable domain, remainder taken from reference TRBV5-1 and TRBJ1-1, is KAGVTQTPRYLIKTRGQQVTLSCSPISGHRSVSWYQQTPGQGLQFLFEYFSETQRNKGNFPGRFSGRQFSNSRSEMNVSTLELGDSALYLCASSLEVGNTEAFFGQGTRLTVV.

This chain uses TRBV15 with TRBJ2-5; weak D call: TRBD1 (6 bases). This CDR3 contains 13 residues. The germline gives CDR1 LNHNV, CDR2 YYDKDF (reference sequence). Trimming shortened V by 5 bases and J by 4 bases, and 11 bases separated the two germline ends. This CDR3 is CATSGDTGETQYF. DNA for the CDR3: TGTGCCACCAGCGGGGACACGGGAGAGACCCAGTACTTC.

This clonotype has at least ten counts. The chain links TRBV9 to TRBJ1-3; D gene ambiguous. The germline CDR1 and CDR2 sequences are SGDLS and YYNGEE. Between the trimmed V and J ends, which lost 0 bases and 0 bases, there was a span of 13 bases. The CDR3 has 17 amino acids. CDR3 sequence: CASSVGPLTSSGNTIYF. The CDR3 DNA sequence: TGTGCCAGCAGCGTAGGCCCACTCACTAGCTCTGGAAACACCATATATTTT.

This clonotype occurred many times. This rearrangement joins TRBV5-4 to TRBJ2-1; D is ambiguous. The germline CDR1 and CDR2 sequences are SGHNT and YYREEE (reference sequence). V lost 4 bases and J lost 4, with 9 bases in between. The CDR3 runs 13 residues. The CDR3 DNA follows: TGTGCCAGCAGCGAGGATCCTTACAATGAGCAGTTCTTC. Translating it yields CASSEDPYNEQFF.

This clonotype was observed a handful of times. The chain has TRBV10-3 and TRBJ2-7; TRBD2 agrees at 12 bases. This CDR3 is built from 17 residues. V trimming: 2 bases; J trimming: 4 bases; junction bases outside the gene matches: 9. Germline CDR1 and CDR2: ENHRY and SYGVKD. The CDR3 nucleotides read TGTGCCATCAGTGAGAACACCGGGACTAGCGGGTCGTACGAGCAGTACTTC. It specifies CAISENTGTSGSYEQYF.

The table lists this clonotype with many counts. This chain joins TRBV4-3 and TRBJ2-3, with D perhaps TRBD2 (6 bases). The CDR3 is 16 amino acids. V was pared by 0 bases and J by 4 bases, with 14 bases between. Germline assignment: CDR1 LGHNA and CDR2 YSLEER. This CDR3 is CASSQDGGTRSDTQYF. The CDR3 region has the DNA TGCGCCAGCAGCCAAGATGGCGGGACCCGGTCAGATACGCAGTATTTT.

This clonotype was detected many times. This chain joins TRBV7-8 and TRBJ2-2; the D gene is possibly TRBD1 (6 bases). Germline assignment: CDR1 SGHVS and CDR2 FQNEAQ. The CDR3 is made up of 15 amino acids. Trimming shortened V by 6 bases and J by 0 bases, and 11 bases separated the two germline ends. DNA for the CDR3: TGTGCCAGCAGTGAGTGGACAGCGAACACCGGGGAGCTGTTTTTT. It specifies CASSEWTANTGELFF. Together with reference TRBV7-8 and TRBJ2-2, the CDR3 gives the full variable domain: GAGVSQSPRYKVAKRGQDVALRCDPISGHVSLFWYQQALGQGPEFLTYFQNEAQLDKSGLPSDRFFAERPEGSVSTLKIQRTQQEDSAVYLCASSEWTANTGELFFGEGSRLTVL.

This clonotype was seen at least ten times. The chain recombines TRBV28 with TRBJ1-1, with 9 bases identical to TRBD1. Looked up from germline, CDR1 is MDHEN and CDR2 is SYDVKM. The CDR3 covers 14 residues. J gave up 11 bases and V 1 base, and 8 bases lay outside the gene matches. CDR3 sequence (DNA): TGTGCCAGCAGTTTATCGGGACAGGGTAATTTTGCTTTCTTT. Amino acids: CASSLSGQGNFAFF.

This clonotype has a handful of counts. The CDR3 bases are TGCAGTGCTAACCCCGGGGCCAAGGGCTACGAGCAGTACTTC. Translated: CSANPGAKGYEQYF. The chain links TRBV20-1 to TRBJ2-7, with D perhaps assigned TRBD1 or TRBD2 (5 bases each). CDR3 length: 14 residues. Deletions cut 4 bases from V and 3 bases from J, with 16 bases between. Germline V gives CDR1 DFQATT, CDR2 SNEGSKA (reference sequence).

There are many counts of this clonotype. The chain carries TRBV20-1 and TRBJ1-1, with TRBD1 matching over 8 bases. The V gene end was trimmed by 2 bases and the J gene end by 4 bases; junction bases not matched to a gene: 6. Germline CDR1 DFQATT, CDR2 SNEGSKA (reference sequence). The CDR3 runs to 14 residues. CDR3 residues: CSARQGAAGTEAFF. CDR3 DNA: TGCAGTGCTAGACAGGGGGCAGCGGGCACTGAAGCTTTCTTT.

This chain links TRBV24-1 with TRBJ2-2; D call uncertain. Germline assignment: CDR1 KGHDR and CDR2 SFDVKD. This CDR3 spans 14 amino acids. Between the trimmed V and J ends, which lost 0 bases and 5 bases, there was a span of 6 bases. The CDR3 loop is CATSDLAKTGELFF. The DNA for the CDR3 is TGTGCCACCAGTGATTTGGCAAAAACCGGGGAGCTGTTTTTT.

This clonotype came up many times. The genes are TRBV29-1 and TRBJ2-3; 11 bases align to TRBD2. V trimming: 2 bases; J trimming: 4 bases; junction bases outside the gene matches: 5. Germline CDR1 SQVTM, CDR2 ANQGSEA. The CDR3 contains 15 residues. The CDR3 region has the DNA TGCAGCGTTGAAATAGCGGGAGGGCCATCAGATACGCAGTATTTT. Protein product: CSVEIAGGPSDTQYF.

This clonotype occurred many times. This sequence joins TRBV5-1 and TRBJ2-4; 10 nucleotides agree with TRBD2. This CDR3 comprises 14 residues. Germline V gene lookup returns CDR1 SGHRS and CDR2 YFSETQ. V lost 5 bases and J lost 6; bases outside the gene matches: 5. CDR3 amino acids: CASRELAGLNIQYF. The CDR3 region has the DNA TGCGCCAGCAGAGAACTAGCGGGACTAAACATTCAGTACTTC. Supplemented by reference TRBV5-1 and TRBJ2-4, the full variable domain reads KAGVTQTPRYLIKTRGQQVTLSCSPISGHRSVSWYQQTPGQGLQFLFEYFSETQRNKGNFPGRFSGRQFSNSRSEMNVSTLELGDSALYLCASRELAGLNIQYFGAGTRLSVL.

This clonotype was seen ten or more times. The chain joins TRBV4-2 to TRBJ1-1, with TRBD1 identical over 8 bases. CDR3 length: 15 amino acids. Germline CDR1 and CDR2: LGHNA and YNFKEQ. V was pared by 4 bases and J by 8 bases, with 12 bases of the junction left unmatched. CDR3: CASSLRTGPTVEAFF. In nucleotides, the CDR3 is TGTGCCAGCAGCCTTAGGACAGGGCCTACAGTAGAAGCTTTCTTT.

This clonotype came up many times. CDR3 DNA: TGTGCCAGCAGTTTAGCGGGCTTCTCCTACGAGCAGTACTTC. Its protein is CASSLAGFSYEQYF. J is TRBJ2-7 and V is TRBV12-3 or TRBV12-4; D remains unclear. Trimming pared 0 bases from V and 0 bases from J, leaving 6 bases between. The CDR3 covers 14 residues.

This clonotype was detected only a few times. The chain combines TRBV4-2 with TRBJ2-3; 8 bases map to TRBD2. CDR1 and CDR2 from the germline V gene are LGHNA and YNFKEQ. This CDR3 comprises 18 residues. V gave up 1 base and J gave up 2 bases; unmatched junction bases: 11. CDR3 sequence reads: CASSQGSLAGLSTDTQYF. The CDR3 bases are TGTGCCAGCAGCCAAGGGTCCCTAGCGGGTCTATCCACAGATACGCAGTATTTT.